The clone carrying this TCR beta chain turned up a few times. The antigen is not known. The data derive from a study of T-cell reconstitution after alpha-beta-depleted transplantation in children. Study-wide findings and caveats: The authors attributed T-cell counts and diversity one year after transplant mostly to newly produced T cells. Reported findings indicate that, about two months after transplant, alpha-beta T cells came from several hundred expanded clones, which were derived from non-depleted graft cells.

Trimming cost V 1 base and J 4 bases, with 17 bases left between them. Looked up from germline, CDR1 is SGHRS and CDR2 is YFSETQ. The CDR3 length is 16 residues. Preparation of the TCRbeta library was carried out with unique molecular identifiers. Via MiXCR, TCRdb re-called the PCR reads, giving one row per CDR3 protein. The sample carries a few hundred thousand distinct CDR3 sequences, 25% to 30% recorded once. This specimen consisted of PBMCs, obtained before TCRalphabeta/CD19-depleted stem cell transplant. This chain links TRBV5-1 with TRBJ1-1; D is unresolved. The clonotype was recovered from a boy under three years old with Wiskott-Aldrich syndrome, due to receive a stem cell transplant. CDR3 sequence reads: CASSLNSGTPGTEAFF. The CDR3 DNA follows: TGCGCCAGCAGCTTGAATTCTGGCACTCCGGGCACTGAAGCTTTCTTT.